A few counts support the clone carrying this T cell receptor (beta chain). Its target is not known. Quantitative 5'-RACE was performed with molecular barcodes, and it yielded the TCR beta libraries. TCRdb re-analysed the 5' RACE reads in MiXCR, keeping a single row per CDR3 protein. The table records a few hundred thousand distinct CDR3 sequences, more than 20% of them present only once. The sample originates from a study of CD8 T cells in ankylosing spondylitis. This CDR3 comprises 13 residues. Trimming took off 3 bases at V and 3 bases at J, with 9 bases between the two ends. Study-wide results and caveats: What appeared characteristic of ankylosing spondylitis blood was a TCR beta motif of eight or nine highly homologous variants. In ankylosing spondylitis patients, matched synovial fluid reportedly showed significant enrichment of disease-linked clones.

The source of this sequence is a male donor with ankylosing spondylitis. The chain has TRBV12-3 or TRBV12-4 and TRBJ2-7, with D perhaps matching TRBD1 (5 bases). Sequencing was done on a sample of blood, either unsorted or a sorted T cell fraction (not recorded which). The CDR3 DNA reads TGTGCCAGCAGTTTGGGGCACGGCTACGAGCAGTACTTC. Translation: CASSLGHGYEQYF.